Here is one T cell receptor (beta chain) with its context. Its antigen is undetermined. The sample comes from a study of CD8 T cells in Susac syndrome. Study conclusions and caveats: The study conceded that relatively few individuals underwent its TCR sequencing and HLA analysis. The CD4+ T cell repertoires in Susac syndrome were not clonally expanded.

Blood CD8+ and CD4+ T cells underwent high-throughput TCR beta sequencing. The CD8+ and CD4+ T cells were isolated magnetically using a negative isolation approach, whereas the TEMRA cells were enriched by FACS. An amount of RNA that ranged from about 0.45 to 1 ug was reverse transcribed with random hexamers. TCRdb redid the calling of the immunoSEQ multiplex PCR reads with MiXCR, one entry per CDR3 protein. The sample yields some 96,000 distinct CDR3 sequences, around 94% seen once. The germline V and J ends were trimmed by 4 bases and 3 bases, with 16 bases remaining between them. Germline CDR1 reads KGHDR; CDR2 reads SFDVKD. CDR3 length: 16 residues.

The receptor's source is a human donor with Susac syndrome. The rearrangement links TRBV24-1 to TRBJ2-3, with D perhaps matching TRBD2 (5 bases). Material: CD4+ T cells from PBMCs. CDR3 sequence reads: CATSDPDPRETDTQYF. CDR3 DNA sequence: TGTGCCACCAGTGACCCAGACCCGAGGGAAACAGATACGCAGTATTTT.